This T cell receptor (beta chain) was sequenced for a study of human T cells and chemical hapten exposure. Study outcomes and limitations: Healthy people's immune response may differ from that of the donors, who had alopecia.

As for time point: patch test 1, 2 weeks after DPC sensitization. Treatment indicated: therapeutic diphenylcyclopropenone sensitization with weekly scalp DPC. At patch-test visits, sampling came before the patch test. Every donor had alopecia and was 18 to 70 years old; all were suitable for DPC. From whole blood left unfractionated, total RNA was extracted. Comment on this clonotype: Its antigen is still unknown.

V dropped 0 bases and J dropped 2 bases, with 6 bases sitting between them. The CDR3 loop spans 14 amino acids. TCRdb analysed the RACE reads with MiXCR anew, one entry per CDR3 protein. The sample contains about 120,000 distinct CDR3 sequences, around 13% of which appear only once. The V and J genes are TRBV12-3 or TRBV12-4 and TRBJ2-3, with D hard to call. The input for sequencing was whole blood, taken in connection with sensitization to the hapten diphenylcyclopropenone (DPC). The TCR was taken from a man younger than 30 with alopecia areata. Some clones in this sample may be carry-over from other donors' samples. CDR3 protein: CASSLAGNTDTQYF. CDR3 bases: TGTGCCAGCAGTTTAGCGGGTAACACAGATACGCAGTATTTT.